A selection of T cell receptor beta chains follows, all from one sample in a study of radiation and T cells in renal cell carcinoma. Produced via immunoSEQ multiplex PCR; TCRdb's table is partial and in-frame only. The data contain 100,000 to 150,000 clones, around 90% of them singletons. The sample here was blood, taken from a patient whose treatment included radiotherapy and nephrectomy. The receptors stem from a woman in her 70s with renal cell carcinoma. Both conserved end residues are part of each CDR3.

J gene | V gene | CDR3 protein
TRBJ1-5 | TRBV28 | CASSAPGGNQPQHF
TRBJ2-1 | TRBV6-1 | CASSESWTSGWNEQFF
TRBJ2-3 | TRBV9 | CASSRRGISTDTQYF
TRBJ2-1 | TRBV4-3 | CASSQASGGSYNEQFF
TRBJ2-1 | TRBV18 | CASSPLGTVYNEQFF
TRBJ1-6 | TRBV5-6 | CASSLGQGGNSPLHF
TRBJ2-2 | TRBV6-6 | CASSSVGAGELFF
TRBJ2-7 | TRBV5-1 | CASSLDSPSSYEQYF
NA | TRBV15 | CATSRDLGRDYEQYF
TRBJ2-1 | TRBV7-2 | CASSLREDYNEQFF
TRBJ2-7 | TRBV10-1 | CASSEGTAGENYEQYF
TRBJ1-6 | TRBV7-9 | CASSDGQGYSPLHF
TRBJ1-5 | TRBV6-1 | CASSGATYSNQPQHF
TRBJ1-1 | TRBV28 | CASGKGYEAFF
TRBJ2-6 | TRBV5-4 | CASKAGPGANVLTF
TRBJ2-3 | TRBV11-3 | CASRTGGAGTDTQYF
TRBJ2-7 | TRBV29-1 | CSVADPGGEQYF
TRBJ1-1 | TRBV2 | CASRKDRGYSTEAFF
TRBJ2-3 | TRBV7-6 | CASSSSVDTQYF
TRBJ1-4 | TRBV7-2 | CASSSIGGAGYGTNEKLFF
TRBJ2-5 | TRBV28 | CASSLSAGETQYF
TRBJ2-6 | TRBV7-2 | CASSSDSNSGANVLTF
TRBJ1-2 | TRBV2 | CASSEVYGYTF
TRBJ1-6 | TRBV6-1 | CASSERGGNSYNSPLHF
TRBJ1-1 | TRBV7-2 | CASTKTGGYTEAFF
TRBJ2-2 | TRBV7-3 | CASSRTGVGTGELFF
TRBJ1-6 | TRBV14 | CASSQERASPLHF
TRBJ1-2 | TRBV6-5 | CASSRGTGKDYGYTF
TRBJ1-2 | TRBV14 | CASSQRGGDRNYGYTF
TRBJ1-3 | TRBV7-2 | CASSLSGGSGNTIYF
TRBJ2-5 | TRBV30 | CAWSGQQETQYF